The 9 T cell receptor beta chains presented below share a single source sample, sequenced in a study of blood T cell repertoires in COVID-19. Produced via immunoSEQ multiplex PCR; TCRdb's table is partial and in-frame only. The repertoire holds 130,000 to 150,000 clones, with about nine tenths as singletons. Sequenced sample: PBMCs or T cells enriched from blood (not recorded which). The receptors originated from a man in his fifties or sixties who had recovered from COVID-19.

The V gene is TRBV7-2, the J gene TRBJ2-3, with a tentative D call TRBD2 (7 bases). This CDR3 spans 15 amino acids. Trimming removed 7 bases from V and 3 bases from J, with 17 bases in between. Germline assignment: CDR1 SGHTA and CDR2 FQGNSA. The CDR3: CASIKWGGATDTQYF. CDR3 sequence (DNA): TGTGCCAGCATCAAATGGGGGGGCGCAACAGATACGCAGTATTTT.

The gene calls are TRBV19 and TRBJ1-4; D perhaps matches TRBD1 (6 bases). V lost 2 bases to trimming and J lost 1 base, with 17 bases between them. Germline assignment: CDR1 LNHDA and CDR2 SQIVND (reference sequence). CDR3 length: 18 residues. The CDR3 sequence: CASSIYELGAGTNEKLFF. In DNA form, the CDR3 reads TGTGCCAGTAGTATATATGAGTTGGGGGCAGGAACTAATGAAAAACTGTTTTTT.

This clone was found a few times. The V call is TRBV6-4, the J call TRBJ1-1, with no clear D. V was trimmed by 3 bases and J by 1 base, leaving 12 bases between them. In germline, CDR1 is MRHNA, CDR2 SNTAGT. The CDR3 is 15 amino acids. The CDR3 region is CASSEELGRNTEAFF. The CDR3 DNA is TGTGCCAGCAGTGAAGAGTTGGGGAGGAACACTGAAGCTTTCTTT.

This chain connects TRBV29-1 to TRBJ2-7; D uncertain. V lost 4 bases and J 6 bases, leaving 7 bases between the germline ends. The CDR3 runs 10 residues. Germline V gives CDR1 SQVTM, CDR2 ANQGSEA. CDR3 DNA sequence: TGCAGCGTTGCCGACTCCGAGCAGTACTTC. It yields the protein CSVADSEQYF.

The V and J genes are TRBV27 and TRBJ1-3, with D unclear. Germline assignment: CDR1 MNHEY and CDR2 SMNVEV (reference sequence). Between the trimmed V and J ends, which lost 2 bases and 0 bases, there was a span of 5 bases. This CDR3 has 14 residues. This CDR3 reads CASSLKSSGNTIYF. The CDR3 DNA sequence: TGTGCCAGCAGTTTAAAGAGCTCTGGAAACACCATATATTTT.

The chain combines TRBV27 with TRBJ2-6; no reliable D call. This CDR3 has 12 amino acids. Germline lookup yields CDR1 MNHEY and CDR2 SMNVEV (reference sequence). Trimming took 9 bases from V and 4 from J, leaving 7 bases between them. This CDR3 is CASPKGANVLTF. Here the CDR3 DNA reads TGTGCCAGTCCTAAAGGGGCCAACGTCCTGACTTTC.

The gene calls are TRBV7-6 and TRBJ2-7; 9 bases map to TRBD1. The CDR3 is 16 residues long. Germline-derived CDR1 and CDR2 are SGHVS and FNYEAQ. Trimming cost V 4 bases and J 9 bases; bases outside gene matches: 16. The CDR3 loop is CASSSYPRDRGSGQYF. Here the CDR3 DNA reads TGTGCCAGCAGCTCCTACCCCCGTGACAGGGGGTCGGGGCAGTACTTC.

V usage is TRBV29-1 and J usage is TRBJ2-7; TRBD1 aligns across 9 bases. The germline V gene has CDR1 SQVTM and CDR2 ANQGSEA. This CDR3 has 12 amino acids. The ends lost 8 bases at V and 7 bases at J; junction bases unmatched: 9. The CDR3 bases are TGCAGCACCAGGACAGGGGATAGGGAGCAGTACTTC. Translating gives CSTRTGDREQYF.

The V gene is TRBV7-9, the J gene TRBJ2-5, with a possible D match to TRBD2 (7 bases). The CDR3 has 14 amino acids. V was shortened by 1 base and J by 6 bases, with 12 bases between the two germline ends. Germline CDR1 is SEHNR and CDR2 is FQNEAQ (reference sequence). CDR3 sequence reads: CASSLGGGGKTQYF. The CDR3 region has the DNA TGTGCCAGCAGCTTAGGTGGGGGGGGCAAGACCCAGTACTTC.